This record looks at one T cell receptor beta chain sequence and its context. No antigen is known for it. The data stem from a study of tumor-infiltrating lymphocytes in primary liver carcinoma. In the study overall: Cases comprised patients with primary liver carcinoma who received surgical resection. The patients, men and women alike, were aged 30 to 69 years.

Production of TCR beta cDNA used about 500 ng total RNA together with a constant-region primer. Libraries for TCR beta were built through three nested multiplex PCR rounds, which together made up a slightly modified ARM-PCR procedure. Each CDR3 protein is one row after TCRdb ran MiXCR on the multiplex PCR reads. The profile shows over 250,000 distinct CDR3 sequences, 58% of them singletons. Points from the study as a whole: Tumor-adjacent and tumor-blood pairs shared a smaller degree of overlap than tumor region pairs.

Unsorted whole blood yielded the blood RNA, and germline DNA was also extracted. The authors collected about 4 milliliters of peripheral blood before surgery. This receptor was taken from a woman in her thirties with primary liver carcinoma and hepatitis B virus infection. Sequencing input: peripheral blood.

The CDR3 spells CASSQEIAIGASNTGELFF. CDR3 DNA: TGCGCCAGCAGCCAAGAGATTGCTATAGGGGCTAGCAATACCGGGGAGCTGTTTTTT. This sequence joins TRBV4-3 and TRBJ2-2; possibly TRBD1 or TRBD2 for D (5 bases each). CDR1 is LGHNA and CDR2 is YSLEER in the germline V gene. The CDR3 has 19 amino acids. V shed 0 bases and J shed 5 bases, with 22 bases lying between them.